This is a list of T cell receptor beta chains from one sample in a study of cytomegalovirus exposure and HLA in healthy donors. The method was immunoSEQ multiplex PCR; TCRdb's version includes in-frame clones alone and lacks a portion of them. The profile shows under 200,000 clones, about three quarters of them singletons. The source material was PBMCs. These receptors all stem from a female donor in good health and CMV-seronegative. Each CDR3 is given with its conserved first and last residue. D genes are given only for firm matches. Size tells how often a clone was seen (once, few, many) or the class of an expanded clone, and some rows leave it out.

V gene: TRBV2
clone size: .
D gene: TRBD1
J gene: TRBJ2-7
CDR3 DNA: TGTGCCAGCCGACAGGGCGGATCCTACGAGCAGTACTTC
CDR3 protein: CASRQGGSYEQYF

V gene: TRBV2
clone size: .
D gene: .
J gene: TRBJ1-1
CDR3 DNA: TGTGCCAGCAGCCGCCTCTTAGCCCCGCTTGAAGCTTTCTTT
CDR3 protein: CASSRLLAPLEAFF

V gene: TRBV7-9
clone size: .
D gene: TRBD2
J gene: TRBJ2-1
CDR3 DNA: TGTGCCAGCAGCTTAGACGCCGCGGGACTAGCGGTAATTGAGCAGTTCTTC
CDR3 protein: CASSLDAAGLAVIEQFF

V gene: TRBV7-2
clone size: once
D gene: .
J gene: TRBJ1-1
CDR3 DNA: TGTGCCAGCAGCCTCCTATCGACAGGTGACACTGAAGCTTTCTTT
CDR3 protein: CASSLLSTGDTEAFF

V gene: TRBV4-1
clone size: few
D gene: .
J gene: TRBJ2-7
CDR3 DNA: TGCGCCAGCAGCGGGGCCTTAACCAATTACGAGCAGTACTTC
CDR3 protein: CASSGALTNYEQYF

V gene: TRBV7-2
clone size: .
D gene: .
J gene: TRBJ1-4
CDR3 DNA: TGTGCCAGCAGGTCCCCCTCAACTAATGAAAAACTGTTTTTT
CDR3 protein: CASRSPSTNEKLFF

V gene: TRBV7-2
clone size: .
D gene: .
J gene: TRBJ1-2
CDR3 DNA: TGTGCCAGCAGCTCCGACAAGTATACAGCCGGCTACACCTTC
CDR3 protein: CASSSDKYTAGYTF

V gene: TRBV30
clone size: .
D gene: TRBD1
J gene: TRBJ2-7
CDR3 DNA: TGTGCCTGGAGCGCTGGGACAGGGGGCGACGAGCAGTACTTC
CDR3 protein: CAWSAGTGGDEQYF

V gene: TRBV30
clone size: .
D gene: .
J gene: TRBJ1-1
CDR3 DNA: TGTGCCTGGAGGGAGTTCGCCTCCACTGAAGCTTTCTTT
CDR3 protein: CAWREFASTEAFF

V gene: TRBV18
clone size: .
D gene: TRBD2
J gene: TRBJ2-3
CDR3 DNA: TGTGCCAGCTCACCAACGGGACTAGCGGGAGATACGCAGTATTTT
CDR3 protein: CASSPTGLAGDTQYF

V gene: TRBV30
clone size: .
D gene: TRBD1
J gene: TRBJ2-7
CDR3 DNA: TGTGCCTGGAGCCAGACAGGGAGCTACGAGCAGTACTTC
CDR3 protein: CAWSQTGSYEQYF

V gene: TRBV5-1
clone size: .
D gene: TRBD1
J gene: TRBJ2-5
CDR3 DNA: TGCGCCAGCAGCTGGCGGACAGGGGTTCAAGAGACCCAGTACTTC
CDR3 protein: CASSWRTGVQETQYF

V gene: TRBV6-5
clone size: .
D gene: .
J gene: TRBJ1-5
CDR3 DNA: TGTGCCAGCGGGCAGCAGACAAGACAGCCCCAGCATTTT
CDR3 protein: CASGQQTRQPQHF

V gene: TRBV2
clone size: .
D gene: .
J gene: TRBJ1-6
CDR3 DNA: TGTGCCAGTCACGGGGGCTATAATTCACCCCTCCACTTT
CDR3 protein: CASHGGYNSPLHF

V gene: TRBV4-3
clone size: few
D gene: TRBD1
J gene: TRBJ2-7
CDR3 DNA: TGCGCCAGCAGCCAATCGGACAGGGGGCACGAGCAGTACTTC
CDR3 protein: CASSQSDRGHEQYF

V gene: TRBV11-2
clone size: .
D gene: TRBD2
J gene: TRBJ2-7
CDR3 DNA: TGTGCCAGCAGCGCCCTTAGCGGGAGTTCCCCCTACGAGCAGTACTTC
CDR3 protein: CASSALSGSSPYEQYF

V gene: TRBV10-1
clone size: .
D gene: .
J gene: TRBJ1-2
CDR3 DNA: TGCGCCAGCAGTGAGTCAACCCGAGTTGGCTACACCTTC
CDR3 protein: CASSESTRVGYTF

V gene: TRBV27
clone size: .
D gene: .
J gene: TRBJ1-6
CDR3 DNA: TGTGCCAGCAGTTTTGCGTTGAATTCACCCCTCCACTTT
CDR3 protein: CASSFALNSPLHF

V gene: TRBV18
clone size: .
D gene: TRBD1
J gene: TRBJ1-1
CDR3 DNA: TGTGCCAGCTCACCGGACAGGAAGAACACTGAAGCTTTCTTT
CDR3 protein: CASSPDRKNTEAFF

V gene: TRBV4-2
clone size: .
D gene: TRBD1
J gene: TRBJ1-2
CDR3 DNA: TGTGCCAGCAGCCTGGGGGCAGGGGGTGGCTACACCTTC
CDR3 protein: CASSLGAGGGYTF

V gene: TRBV18
clone size: .
D gene: .
J gene: TRBJ2-7
CDR3 DNA: TGTGCCAGCTCATTACAACCGACAGAATTTTCCGAGCAGTACTTC
CDR3 protein: CASSLQPTEFSEQYF

V gene: TRBV5-4
clone size: .
D gene: TRBD1
J gene: TRBJ1-1
CDR3 DNA: TGTGCCAGCAGCCCCCGGGGGACAGAGAACACTGAAGCTTTCTTT
CDR3 protein: CASSPRGTENTEAFF

V gene: TRBV5-1
clone size: .
D gene: .
J gene: TRBJ2-6
CDR3 DNA: TGCGCCAGCACAATATTCCCCGGGGGAGCTGGGGCCAACGTCCTGACTTTC
CDR3 protein: CASTIFPGGAGANVLTF

V gene: TRBV5-6
clone size: .
D gene: TRBD1
J gene: TRBJ2-7
CDR3 DNA: TGTGCCAGCAGCTTGGGGACAGGGGCCCCCTACGAGCAGTACTTC
CDR3 protein: CASSLGTGAPYEQYF

V gene: TRBV7-9
clone size: .
D gene: .
J gene: TRBJ1-2
CDR3 DNA: TGTGCCAGCAGCCCATGGGCAGGATCGAACTATGGCTACACCTTC
CDR3 protein: CASSPWAGSNYGYTF

V gene: TRBV7-9
clone size: few
D gene: .
J gene: TRBJ1-1
CDR3 DNA: TGTGCCAGCAGCCACAATGGGGGGTTTACTGAAGCTTTCTTT
CDR3 protein: CASSHNGGFTEAFF

V gene: TRBV13
clone size: .
D gene: TRBD2
J gene: TRBJ2-7
CDR3 DNA: TGTGCCAGCAGCTTAGGGGGACTAACCTACGAGCAGTACTTC
CDR3 protein: CASSLGGLTYEQYF

V gene: TRBV5-5
clone size: .
D gene: .
J gene: TRBJ1-4
CDR3 DNA: TGTGCCAGCAGCTTGGAAGATGTTCGGGAAAAACTGTTTTTT
CDR3 protein: CASSLEDVREKLFF

V gene: TRBV2
clone size: .
D gene: TRBD2
J gene: TRBJ2-3
CDR3 DNA: TGTGCCAGCATCAGGGAGCGGGGGGACGGGCAGTATTTT
CDR3 protein: CASIRERGDGQYF

V gene: TRBV6-5
clone size: .
D gene: TRBD1
J gene: TRBJ1-2
CDR3 DNA: TGTGCCAGCAGTTACGGGACAGGGAATGGCTACACCTTC
CDR3 protein: CASSYGTGNGYTF

V gene: TRBV7-2
clone size: .
D gene: .
J gene: TRBJ2-2
CDR3 DNA: TGTGCCAGCAGCTCCGGAGGCTACGGGGCCGGGGAGCTGTTTTTT
CDR3 protein: CASSSGGYGAGELFF

V gene: TRBV5-6
clone size: .
D gene: TRBD2
J gene: TRBJ2-5
CDR3 DNA: TGTGCCAGCGGCGCCCCCCTGAGCGGGGGTATAAAGACCCAGTACTTC
CDR3 protein: CASGAPLSGGIKTQYF

V gene: TRBV7-9
clone size: few
D gene: TRBD1
J gene: TRBJ2-1
CDR3 DNA: TGTGCCAGCAGCGTGCGACAGGGTCTCTACAATGAGCAGTTCTTC
CDR3 protein: CASSVRQGLYNEQFF

V gene: TRBV2
clone size: .
D gene: TRBD1
J gene: TRBJ2-1
CDR3 DNA: TGTGCCAGCAGTGAAACATTTGGGACAGCCTACAATGAGCAGTTCTTC
CDR3 protein: CASSETFGTAYNEQFF

V gene: TRBV5-5
clone size: .
D gene: .
J gene: TRBJ2-2
CDR3 DNA: TGTGCCAGCAGCGCCCAGTGGCGGATAACCGGGGAGCTGTTTTTT
CDR3 protein: CASSAQWRITGELFF

V gene: TRBV5-1
clone size: few
D gene: TRBD2
J gene: TRBJ2-1
CDR3 DNA: TGCGCCAGCAGCCCGCCCCGGGAGGGCAATGAGCAGTTCTTC
CDR3 protein: CASSPPREGNEQFF

V gene: TRBV2
clone size: once
D gene: TRBD1
J gene: TRBJ2-5
CDR3 DNA: TGTGCCAGCAGTGAACGGCAGGGGGACGTGGAGACCCAGTACTTC
CDR3 protein: CASSERQGDVETQYF

V gene: TRBV7-9
clone size: .
D gene: .
J gene: TRBJ2-7
CDR3 DNA: TGTGCCAGCAGCTTAGTATTAATTCGATCAGACTCCTACGAGCAGTACTTC
CDR3 protein: CASSLVLIRSDSYEQYF

V gene: TRBV6-5
clone size: .
D gene: .
J gene: TRBJ2-2
CDR3 DNA: TGTGCCAGCAGTTACAGCGTAAACACCGGGGAGCTGTTTTTT
CDR3 protein: CASSYSVNTGELFF

V gene: TRBV7-9
clone size: once
D gene: TRBD1
J gene: TRBJ1-5
CDR3 DNA: TGTGCCAGCAGCTTTTGGGGGACAGGACCTAATCAGCCCCAGCATTTT
CDR3 protein: CASSFWGTGPNQPQHF

V gene: TRBV7-9
clone size: .
D gene: TRBD1
J gene: TRBJ2-1
CDR3 DNA: TGTGCCAGCAGCATAAGACAGGGTGAATACAATGAGCAGTTCTTC
CDR3 protein: CASSIRQGEYNEQFF

V gene: TRBV6-5
clone size: .
D gene: TRBD2
J gene: TRBJ2-1
CDR3 DNA: TGTGCCAGCAGCCACCGGACTAGGCCGTACAATGAGCAGTTCTTC
CDR3 protein: CASSHRTRPYNEQFF

V gene: TRBV4-2
clone size: .
D gene: TRBD2
J gene: TRBJ2-1
CDR3 DNA: TGTGCCAGCAGCCAAGAGAGTCTCGGACTAGCGGGGGGGGGCAATGAGCAGTTCTTC
CDR3 protein: CASSQESLGLAGGGNEQFF

V gene: TRBV6-6
clone size: .
D gene: TRBD2
J gene: TRBJ2-3
CDR3 DNA: TGTGCCAGCAGTTTAGCTAGCGGGGGGGACCCAGATACGCAGTATTTT
CDR3 protein: CASSLASGGDPDTQYF

V gene: TRBV29-1
clone size: .
D gene: .
J gene: TRBJ2-7
CDR3 DNA: TGCAGCGTTGAGAGCGCCAACTACGAGCAGTACTTC
CDR3 protein: CSVESANYEQYF

V gene: TRBV14
clone size: .
D gene: .
J gene: TRBJ1-1
CDR3 DNA: TGTGCCAGCAGCCGGGAAGGGAGGAACACTGAAGCTTTCTTT
CDR3 protein: CASSREGRNTEAFF

V gene: TRBV5-4
clone size: .
D gene: TRBD1
J gene: TRBJ2-5
CDR3 DNA: TGTGCCAGCAGCGCCGGGACAGCACAAGAGACCCAGTACTTC
CDR3 protein: CASSAGTAQETQYF

V gene: TRBV21-1
clone size: .
D gene: .
J gene: TRBJ2-5
CDR3 DNA: TGTGCCAGCAGCGACAGGGACGAGGCCCAGTACTTC
CDR3 protein: CASSDRDEAQYF

V gene: TRBV14
clone size: .
D gene: TRBD1
J gene: TRBJ2-7
CDR3 DNA: TGTGCCAGCAGCCTAGGGACAGGCTCTGCCTACGAGCAGTACTTC
CDR3 protein: CASSLGTGSAYEQYF

V gene: TRBV7-3
clone size: few
D gene: TRBD1
J gene: TRBJ2-3
CDR3 DNA: TGTGCCAGCAGCCTCACCGCGTCCGCAGGGGGCCTTACAGATACGCAGTATTTT
CDR3 protein: CASSLTASAGGLTDTQYF

V gene: TRBV4-2
clone size: few
D gene: .
J gene: TRBJ2-7
CDR3 DNA: TGTGCCAGCAGCCAAGGGACTTCCTACGAGCAGTACTTC
CDR3 protein: CASSQGTSYEQYF

V gene: TRBV19
clone size: .
D gene: .
J gene: TRBJ1-5
CDR3 DNA: TGTGCCAGTAGTCGCCAGAGCAATCAGCCCCAGCATTTT
CDR3 protein: CASSRQSNQPQHF

V gene: TRBV9
clone size: .
D gene: TRBD1
J gene: TRBJ1-6
CDR3 DNA: TGTGCCAGCAGCCCAGAGACAGGGGGAGGGCCTAATTCACCCCTCCACTTT
CDR3 protein: CASSPETGGGPNSPLHF

V gene: TRBV19
clone size: .
D gene: .
J gene: TRBJ1-2
CDR3 DNA: TGTGCCAGTACCGAGTATACAGAAACAAACTATGGCTACACCTTC
CDR3 protein: CASTEYTETNYGYTF

V gene: TRBV7-3
clone size: .
D gene: TRBD1
J gene: TRBJ1-2
CDR3 DNA: TGTGCCAGCAGCCTCACAGGGGGGGGCTACACCTTC
CDR3 protein: CASSLTGGGYTF